The 25 T cell receptor beta chains below all came from one sample that was sequenced in a study of OX40 agonist ivuxolimab in advanced cancers. Profiling relied on immunoSEQ multiplex PCR, and the TCRdb table lists in-frame clones only, not all of them. The profile covers 45,000 to 55,000 clones, with around 94% appearing a single time and 10% to 15% taken by the ten largest. The specimen comprised CD4+ or CD8+ T cells sorted from blood, sampled in a trial of the OX40 agonist ivuxolimab. The receptor source for this set is an adult with an advanced solid tumor such as melanoma, head and neck, liver or kidney cancer.

The gene calls are TRBV5-4 and TRBJ2-7; perhaps TRBD1 as D (5 bases). The CDR3 consists of 15 residues. CDR1 and CDR2 (germline): SGHNT, YYREEE (reference sequence). V was clipped by 5 bases and J by 2 bases, with 17 bases between them. As DNA, the CDR3 is TGTGCCAGCAGGCCCAGGGTTGGCGTGGCCTACGAGCAGTACTTC. Protein sequence: CASRPRVGVAYEQYF.

This rearrangement joins TRBV6-5 to TRBJ2-7, with 10 bases matching TRBD2. V lost 3 bases and J lost 1; bases outside the gene matches: 3. Germline V gives CDR1 MNHEY, CDR2 SVGAGI. This CDR3 contains 15 residues. CDR3 region: CASSYLAGGSYEQYF. The CDR3 nucleotides are TGTGCCAGCAGTTATTTAGCGGGAGGTTCCTACGAGCAGTACTTC.

As for this clone: Germline is not matched at one junction end, which may reflect a read error. The chain links TRBV27 to TRBJ2-1; 7 nucleotides line up with TRBD1. CDR1 and CDR2 from the germline V gene are MNHEY and SMNVEV (reference sequence). The CDR3 length is 13 residues. CDR3 nucleotides: TGTGCCAGCAGTCTATCAGGGGGCAATGAGCAGTTCTTC. Residues: CASSLSGGNEQFF.

V gene TRBV6-5 combines with J gene TRBJ2-7; a weak D match, TRBD1 (6 bases). Trimming removed 5 bases at V and 5 bases at J, with 13 bases between. This CDR3 spans 13 amino acids. Germline CDR1 MNHEY, CDR2 SVGAGI. The CDR3 loop is CASSPVQGHEQYF. The CDR3 coding sequence is TGTGCCAGCAGTCCCGTACAGGGCCACGAGCAGTACTTC.

The chain carries TRBV28 and TRBJ2-1, with no clear D. Between the trimmed V and J ends, which lost 2 bases and 9 bases, there was a span of 14 bases. The germline V gene has CDR1 MDHEN and CDR2 SYDVKM. The CDR3 totals 14 residues. The CDR3 is CASSLPHTPSEQFF. The CDR3 region has the DNA TGTGCCAGCAGTTTACCACACACGCCCAGTGAGCAGTTCTTC.

As to this clone: No DNA is shown, since the ends of the CDR3 on it are uncertain; the CDR3 is the one TCRdb lists. V is TRBV21-1 and J is TRBJ2-7; the D segment call TRBD2 is taken from the table without a DNA check. TRBV21-1 represents a pseudogene. The CDR3 comprises 16 residues, both ends counted. The chain's CDR3 is CASSNLVAGGTAEQYF.

The V call is TRBV2, the J call TRBJ2-1; D perhaps matches TRBD2 (5 bases). This CDR3 contains 12 residues. The V and J ends lost 3 bases and 12 bases respectively, with 12 bases between them. Per the germline V gene, CDR1 is SNHLY and CDR2 is FYNNEI. Here the CDR3 reads CASSDGVAGQFF. DNA of the CDR3: TGTGCCAGCAGTGATGGAGTGGCGGGGCAGTTCTTC.

This chain's CDR3 is CASSVEGLAVPREQYF. The DNA of the CDR3 is TGTGCCAGCAGCGTAGAGGGACTAGCGGTACCGCGGGAGCAGTACTTC. The V and J genes are TRBV9 and TRBJ2-7; 11 nucleotides align to TRBD2. J lost 7 bases, V lost 0 bases, and 9 bases had no gene match. Germline values: CDR1 SGDLS, CDR2 YYNGEE. This CDR3 is 16 amino acids long.

This chain uses TRBV21-1 with TRBJ1-2. TRBV21-1 is described as a pseudogene. The CDR3 contains 13 residues. CDR3 in amino acids: CASSKKGSGGYTF. The CDR3 nucleotides read TGTGCCAGCAGCAAAAAGGGTTCGGGTGGCTACACCTTC.

The genes are TRBV4-1 and TRBJ1-3; the match to TRBD1 covers 8 bases. The CDR3 loop spans 16 amino acids. Germline values: CDR1 MGHRA, CDR2 YSYEKL. Trimming at V came to 5 bases and at J to 6 bases, leaving 12 bases not matched to a gene. The DNA for the CDR3 is TGCGCCAGCAGCTCAGCCCCGGCAGGGGGCCCAAACACCATATATTTT. Protein product: CASSSAPAGGPNTIYF.

The chain uses TRBV9 and TRBJ2-2; D unresolved. V shed 4 bases and J shed 4 bases, with 14 bases lying between them. CDR1 SGDLS and CDR2 YYNGEE come from the germline V gene. The CDR3 covers 15 residues. The CDR3 DNA reads as TGTGCCAGCAGCCTCGAAGGTTCGAGCACCGGGGAGCTGTTTTTT. This translates into CASSLEGSSTGELFF.

CDR3 nucleotides: TGTGCCAGCAGCACTCCGGGACTAGCTACGGAGACCCAGTACTTC. This codes for CASSTPGLATETQYF. V usage is TRBV7-2 and J usage is TRBJ2-5, with 9 bases matching TRBD2. J gave up 5 bases and V 5 bases, and 9 bases lay outside the gene matches. The CDR3 is made up of 15 amino acids. Germline assignment: CDR1 SGHTA and CDR2 FQGNSA.

Written as DNA, the CDR3 is TGTGCCAGCAGCCCTAACCCGGCCGGGGGGTCCTACAATGAGCAGTTCTTC. Translation gives CASSPNPAGGSYNEQFF. This chain links TRBV7-2 with TRBJ2-1; TRBD2 aligns across 7 bases. CDR1 is SGHTA, CDR2 FQGNSA, per germline. The CDR3 sequence is 17 residues long. Trimming removed 5 bases from V and 1 base from J; junction bases left unmatched: 11.

The genes are TRBV13 and TRBJ2-1; TRBD2 agrees at 7 bases. After removal of 5 bases from V and 2 bases from J, the junction contained 3 bases not matched to a gene. The CDR3 loop spans 14 amino acids. Germline V gene sequence: CDR1 PRHDT, CDR2 FYEKMQ (reference sequence). The CDR3 bases are TGTGCCAGCAGCCATGGGAGGGCCTACAATGAGCAGTTCTTC. As protein: CASSHGRAYNEQFF.

The count of this clone is one. The chain joins TRBV9 to TRBJ2-1; unclear D gene. Deletions cut 0 bases from V and 0 bases from J, with 7 bases between. CDR3 length: 15 amino acids. Germline lookup yields CDR1 SGDLS and CDR2 YYNGEE. CDR3 region: CASSVGGNSYNEQFF. In nucleotides, the CDR3 is TGTGCCAGCAGCGTAGGGGGTAACTCCTACAATGAGCAGTTCTTC.

The chain employs TRBV15 and TRBJ2-5, with 8 bases that match TRBD2. The germline CDR1 and CDR2 sequences are LNHNV and YYDKDF (reference sequence). V lost 1 base to trimming and J lost 3 bases; unmatched junction nucleotides: 10. CDR3 length: 17 amino acids. The chain's CDR3 is CATSRGAGGRREETQYF. As DNA, the CDR3 is TGTGCCACCAGCAGAGGGGCCGGCGGGAGGCGAGAAGAGACCCAGTACTTC.

A few counts support this clone. The chain uses TRBV19 and TRBJ1-2; no clear D. The V end lost 3 bases, the J end lost 4 bases, and 6 bases lay between the germline ends. This CDR3 is 12 amino acids long. From germline, CDR1 is LNHDA and CDR2 SQIVND (reference sequence). In DNA form, the CDR3 reads TGTGCCAGTAGTATGTCCGGCTATGGCTACACCTTC. It is translated as CASSMSGYGYTF.

The chain carries TRBV27 and TRBJ2-3, with D unclear. The CDR3 runs 17 residues. V was clipped by 6 bases and J by 0 bases, with 19 bases between them. CDR1 and CDR2 from the germline V gene are MNHEY and SMNVEV (reference sequence). CDR3 region: CASSPDTTRISTDTQYF. The CDR3 DNA reads TGTGCCAGCAGCCCCGACACCACCCGTATTAGCACAGATACGCAGTATTTT.

This sequence joins TRBV30 and TRBJ2-2; D is undetermined. With 2 bases removed from V and 2 bases from J, the gap between germline ends came to 15 bases. The CDR3 totals 16 residues. From germline, CDR1 is GTSNPN and CDR2 SVGIG (reference sequence). CDR3 coding DNA: TGTGCCTGGAGTCCTTACCTTGGCGGCAACACCGGGGAGCTGTTTTTT. Amino acid sequence: CAWSPYLGGNTGELFF. Combining the CDR3 with reference TRBV30 and TRBJ2-2 gives the whole variable domain SQTIHQWPATLVQPVGSPLSLECTVEGTSNPNLYWYRQAAGRGLQLLFYSVGIGQISSEVPQNLSASRPQDRQFILSSKKLLLSDSGFYLCAWSPYLGGNTGELFFGEGSRLTVL.

This clone has only one observation. This chain links TRBV7-3 with TRBJ2-3, with D perhaps TRBD2 (6 bases). Germline V gene sequence: CDR1 SGHTA, CDR2 FQGTGA. The CDR3 has 15 residues. V gave up 4 bases and J gave up 3 bases, with 14 bases separating them. The CDR3 nucleotides are TGTGCCAGCAGCTCCTTAGCGGAGAGGACAGATACGCAGTATTTT. It codes for CASSSLAERTDTQYF.

This chain uses TRBV2 with TRBJ2-2; possibly TRBD2 for D (6 bases). V lost 7 bases to trimming and J lost 4 bases, with 13 bases between them. This CDR3 region has 14 residues. Looked up from germline, CDR1 is SNHLY and CDR2 is FYNNEI. CDR3 coding DNA: TGTGCCAGCATTGGGGGAGGCCGCACCGGGGAGCTGTTTTTT. Its translation is CASIGGGRTGELFF.

V usage is TRBV19 and J usage is TRBJ2-1, with 7 bases lining up with TRBD1. This CDR3 has 15 residues. Germline lookup yields CDR1 LNHDA and CDR2 SQIVND (reference sequence). V lost 5 bases to trimming and J lost 2 bases; unmatched junction nucleotides: 6. CDR3 sequence: CASSPLQGAYNEQFF. The CDR3 nucleotides are TGTGCCAGTAGTCCACTCCAGGGGGCCTACAATGAGCAGTTCTTC.

CDR3 protein: CASSLSGSVYEQYF. The CDR3 coding sequence is TGTGCCAGCAGTCTTAGCGGGAGTGTCTACGAGCAGTACTTC. The gene calls are TRBV6-1 and TRBJ2-7; 9 bases agree with TRBD2. Losses at the gene ends were 5 bases for V and 3 bases for J; bases not matched to a gene: 5. The CDR3 length is 14 residues. Germline loops: CDR1 MNHNS, CDR2 SASEGT.

The rearrangement uses TRBV19 and TRBJ1-4; D might be TRBD1 (5 bases). In germline, CDR1 is LNHDA, CDR2 SQIVND (reference sequence). Trimming took off 6 bases at V and 7 bases at J, with 15 bases between the two ends. The CDR3 extends over 14 amino acids. CDR3 in DNA: TGTGCCAGTAGAGACGACAGTTCATCTGAAAAACTGTTTTTT. It encodes CASRDDSSSEKLFF. Supplemented by reference TRBV19 and TRBJ1-4, the full variable domain reads DGGITQSPKYLFRKEGQNVTLSCEQNLNHDAMYWYRQDPGQGLRLIYYSQIVNDFQKGDIAEGYSVSREKKESFPLTVTSAQKNPTAFYLCASRDDSSSEKLFFGSGTQLSVL.

J is TRBJ1-2 and V is TRBV4-1; maybe TRBD1 (5 bases). This CDR3 spans 16 amino acids. Germline assignment: CDR1 MGHRA and CDR2 YSYEKL. The V and J ends lost 4 bases and 4 bases respectively, with 19 bases between them. CDR3 amino acids: CASSLQGSPGSYGYTF. The CDR3 DNA reads as TGCGCCAGCAGCCTTCAGGGATCCCCTGGCAGCTATGGCTACACCTTC.